This T cell receptor beta chain appears in the sequencing data of a study of cytotoxic CD8 clonotypes in ibrutinib-treated CLL. Investigators sought sequencing depths of between 1 in 200,000 and 1 in 1 million T cells. Generated by immunoSEQ multiplex PCR, the TCRdb table keeps only in-frame clones and is missing some. The top ten clones hold roughly 14% of a sample with more than 50,000 clones, approximately 57% of them seen once. The V and J ends lost 4 bases and 7 bases respectively, with 21 bases between them. CDR1 is SGHNT, CDR2 YYREEE, per germline (reference sequence). The CDR3 loop spans 16 amino acids.

The sequence was collected from a human donor with chronic lymphocytic leukemia. Sequencing used PBMCs, obtained after 12 months of ibrutinib treatment. The rearrangement joins TRBV5-4 to TRBJ2-1; D is perhaps TRBD1 (5 bases). DNA of the CDR3: TGTGCCAGCAGCGCCTCGACAGCCGTACGTACAAATGAGCAGTTCTTC. Its protein product is CASSASTAVRTNEQFF.